This T cell receptor beta chain was documented in a study of shared T cell receptors in the human thymus (dated by TCRdb to about 2021). The study in broad terms: The study investigated the way shared, self-reactive T-cell receptor alpha chains are produced in the human thymus.

Concerning this clone: The antigen it recognizes is unknown. Per-base qualities were not stored, and no clone one base away is much larger.

Library prep was done by the immunoSEQ multiplex PCR assay. TCRdb holds this immuneACCESS table with in-frame rearrangements only. Some clones are missing; in checked studies, unresolved V genes explain under half, and the rest has no known cause. The sample records roughly 500,000 clones, around 78% of which are singletons. The ten largest clones capture about 0.014% of the sample. Counted from cysteine to phenylalanine, this CDR3 has 15 amino acids. Of the read, only the CDR3 DNA is kept; its 45 bases are in frame from base 1. Deletion took 4 bases off V and 0 bases off J, with a span of 12 bases between the germline ends. Via the germline V gene, CDR1 is MGHRA and CDR2 YSYEKL. The same specimen was also included in a second study, on human thymus T cells. The second source states: The donors were immunologically healthy infants in Finland who had open corrective cardiac surgery for congenital heart defects. Thymus tissue was collected as surgical resects that were removed during corrective cardiac surgery. Biased V and J gene segment usage appeared to be present in both thymic and peripheral blood repertoires. Highly overlapping thymic TCR repertoires among unrelated individuals were reported in the related research. The study characterized TCR alpha and beta repertoires from about 8 infant thymus samples and a few related peripheral blood samples. Donor ages ranging from about 6 to 244 days were recorded, and a handful of male and two female infants were included in the cohort. Thymocytes were freed from the tissue by mechanical means and kept at -70 degrees C as pellets of roughly 9.5-31 million cells. Genomic DNA was extracted from frozen cell pellets with a QIAsymphony instrument. TCRB and TCRAD loci were amplified from a standardized quantity of quality-controlled genomic DNA using the immunoSEQ multiplex PCR assay. The V(D)J region was spanned by amplicons of a length sufficient to cover the CDR3 and to identify V and J genes. The amplicons were sequenced on an Illumina platform via the commercial immunoSEQ service. Primer bias and sequencing errors were corrected as previously described, and TCRAD and TCRB definitions were based on the IMGT database. immunoSEQ Analyzer 3.0 and VDJTools were used for repertoire analysis, which covered basic statistics, V/J segment usage, diversity estimates, rarefaction and pairwise overlap. Chao1, ChaoE, Efron-Thisted, Shannon and inverse Simpson indices were used to estimate diversity, which was also estimated on datasets down-sampled to the smallest sample. Repertoire overlap was determined by strict matching of CDR3 nucleotide sequence, V gene and J gene, and Jaccard-based multidimensional scaling clustering was applied. Thymus samples yielded on average roughly 800,000 unique TCRB clonotypes, compared with 70,000 to 85,000 from blood samples.

The sequenced material came from thymocytes. The V and J segments used are TRBV4-1 and TRBJ1-1; no confident D gene assignment can be made. This TCR was recovered from a boy younger than two with a congenital heart defect. Donor details come from another sample of the same person, matched by shared clones. In nucleotide form, the sequence is TGCGCCAGCAGCCGAGGAGGGCCTATGAACACTGAAGCTTTCTTT. Its protein reads: CASSRGGPMNTEAFF.